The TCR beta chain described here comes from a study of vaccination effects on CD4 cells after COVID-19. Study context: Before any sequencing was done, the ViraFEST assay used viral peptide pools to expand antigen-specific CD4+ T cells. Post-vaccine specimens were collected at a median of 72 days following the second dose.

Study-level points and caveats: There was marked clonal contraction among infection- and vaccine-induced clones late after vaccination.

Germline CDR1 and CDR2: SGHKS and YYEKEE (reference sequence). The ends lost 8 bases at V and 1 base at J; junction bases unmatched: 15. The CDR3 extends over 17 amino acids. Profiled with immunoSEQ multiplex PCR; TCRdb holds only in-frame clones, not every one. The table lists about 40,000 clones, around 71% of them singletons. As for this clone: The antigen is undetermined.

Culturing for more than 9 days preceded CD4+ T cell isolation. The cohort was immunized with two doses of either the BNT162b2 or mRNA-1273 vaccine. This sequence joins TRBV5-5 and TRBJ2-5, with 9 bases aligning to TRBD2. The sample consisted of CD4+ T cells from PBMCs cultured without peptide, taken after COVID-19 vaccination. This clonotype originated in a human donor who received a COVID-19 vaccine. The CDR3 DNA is TGTGCCAGTACCCCCGGGCGCGGCGGGGGGGCCCAAGAGACCCAGTACTTC. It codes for CASTPGRGGGAQETQYF.